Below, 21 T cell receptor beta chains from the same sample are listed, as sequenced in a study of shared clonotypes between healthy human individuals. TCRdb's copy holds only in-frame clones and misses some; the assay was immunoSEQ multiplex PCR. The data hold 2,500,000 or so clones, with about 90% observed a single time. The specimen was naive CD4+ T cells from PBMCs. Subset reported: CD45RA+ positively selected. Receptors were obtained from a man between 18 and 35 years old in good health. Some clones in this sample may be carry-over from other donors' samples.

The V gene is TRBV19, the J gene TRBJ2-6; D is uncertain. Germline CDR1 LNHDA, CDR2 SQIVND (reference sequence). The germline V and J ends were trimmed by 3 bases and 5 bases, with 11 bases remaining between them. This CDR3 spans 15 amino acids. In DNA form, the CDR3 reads TGTGCCAGTAGTATGATCAACCGAAGGGCCAACGTCCTGACTTTC. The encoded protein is CASSMINRRANVLTF.

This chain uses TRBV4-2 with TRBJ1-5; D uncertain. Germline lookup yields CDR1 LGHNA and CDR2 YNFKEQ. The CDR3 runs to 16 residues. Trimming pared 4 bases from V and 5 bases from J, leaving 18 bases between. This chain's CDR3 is CASSPTNRGADQPQHF. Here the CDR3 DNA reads TGTGCCAGCAGCCCCACCAACCGGGGTGCTGATCAGCCCCAGCATTTT.

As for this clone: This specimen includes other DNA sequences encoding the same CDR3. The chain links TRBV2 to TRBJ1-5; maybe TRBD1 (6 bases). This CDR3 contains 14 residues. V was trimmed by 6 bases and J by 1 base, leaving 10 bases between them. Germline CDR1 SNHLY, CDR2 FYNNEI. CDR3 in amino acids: CASSGTLSNQPQHF. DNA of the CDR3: TGTGCCAGCAGCGGGACATTAAGCAATCAGCCCCAGCATTTT.

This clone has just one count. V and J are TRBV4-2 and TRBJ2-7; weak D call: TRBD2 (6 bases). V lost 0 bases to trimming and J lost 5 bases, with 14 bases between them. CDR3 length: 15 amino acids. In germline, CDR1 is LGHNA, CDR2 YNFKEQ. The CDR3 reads CASSQEGGRRHEQYF. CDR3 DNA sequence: TGTGCCAGCAGCCAAGAGGGAGGACGGAGGCACGAGCAGTACTTC.

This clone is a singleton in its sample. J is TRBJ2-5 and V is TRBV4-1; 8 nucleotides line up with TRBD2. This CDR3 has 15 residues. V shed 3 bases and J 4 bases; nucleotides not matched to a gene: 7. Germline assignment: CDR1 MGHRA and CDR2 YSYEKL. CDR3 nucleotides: TGCGCCAGCAGCCACAGCGGGAGAGTCGTAGAGACCCAGTACTTC. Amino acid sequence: CASSHSGRVVETQYF.

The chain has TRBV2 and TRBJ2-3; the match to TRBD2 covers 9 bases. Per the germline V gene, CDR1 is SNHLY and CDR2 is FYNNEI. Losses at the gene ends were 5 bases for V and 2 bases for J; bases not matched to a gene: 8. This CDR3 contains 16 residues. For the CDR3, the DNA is TGTGCCAGCAGTCCTCAGGCTAGCGGGAACACAGATACGCAGTATTTT. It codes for CASSPQASGNTDTQYF.

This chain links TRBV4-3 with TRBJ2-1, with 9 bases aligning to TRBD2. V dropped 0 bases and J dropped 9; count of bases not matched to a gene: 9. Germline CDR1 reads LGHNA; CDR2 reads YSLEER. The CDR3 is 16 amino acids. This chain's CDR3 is CASSQDPGGRASEQFF. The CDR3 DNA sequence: TGCGCCAGCAGCCAAGATCCGGGCGGGAGGGCCAGTGAGCAGTTCTTC.

DNA of the CDR3: TGCGCCAGCAGCCTGCTCTTTCAAGAGACCCAGTACTTC. This sequence encodes CASSLLFQETQYF. This chain connects TRBV4-1 to TRBJ2-5; D gene unclear. The CDR3 has 13 amino acids. The germline V gene encodes CDR1 MGHRA and CDR2 YSYEKL. Trimming removed 4 bases at V and 2 bases at J, with 8 bases between.

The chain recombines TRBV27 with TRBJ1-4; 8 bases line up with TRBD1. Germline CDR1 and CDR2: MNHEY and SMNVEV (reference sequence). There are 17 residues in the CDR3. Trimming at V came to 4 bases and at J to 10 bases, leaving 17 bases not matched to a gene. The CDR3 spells CASSSGQGYIRGAKLFF. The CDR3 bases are TGTGCCAGCAGTTCCGGACAGGGCTACATCCGAGGCGCAAAACTGTTTTTT. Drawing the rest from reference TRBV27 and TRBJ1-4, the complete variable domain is EAQVTQNPRYLITVTGKKLTVTCSQNMNHEYMSWYRQDPGLGLRQIYYSMNVEVTDKGDVPEGYKVSRKEKRNFPLILESPSPNQTSLYFCASSSGQGYIRGAKLFFGSGTQLSVL.

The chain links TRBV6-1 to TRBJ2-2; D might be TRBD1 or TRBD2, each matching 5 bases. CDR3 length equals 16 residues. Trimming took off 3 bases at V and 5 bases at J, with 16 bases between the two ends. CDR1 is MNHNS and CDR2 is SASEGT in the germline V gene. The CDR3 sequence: CASSELRGARTGELFF. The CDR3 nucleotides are TGTGCCAGCAGTGAGCTTAGGGGAGCGAGGACCGGGGAGCTGTTTTTT.

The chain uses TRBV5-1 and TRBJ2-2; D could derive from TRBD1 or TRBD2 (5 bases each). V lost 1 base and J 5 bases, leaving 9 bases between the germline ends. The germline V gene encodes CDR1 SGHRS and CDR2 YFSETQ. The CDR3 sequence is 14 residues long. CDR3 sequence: CASSLMWGTGELFF. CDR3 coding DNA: TGCGCCAGCAGCTTGATGTGGGGGACCGGGGAGCTGTTTTTT. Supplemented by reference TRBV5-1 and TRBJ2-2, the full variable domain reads KAGVTQTPRYLIKTRGQQVTLSCSPISGHRSVSWYQQTPGQGLQFLFEYFSETQRNKGNFPGRFSGRQFSNSRSEMNVSTLELGDSALYLCASSLMWGTGELFFGEGSRLTVL.

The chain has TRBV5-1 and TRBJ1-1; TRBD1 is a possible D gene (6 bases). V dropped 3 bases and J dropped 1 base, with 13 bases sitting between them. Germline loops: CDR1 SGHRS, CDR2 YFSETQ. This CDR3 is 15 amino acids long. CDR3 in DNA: TGCGCCAGCAGCTCAAGGCCGGGACAGAACACTGAAGCTTTCTTT. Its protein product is CASSSRPGQNTEAFF.

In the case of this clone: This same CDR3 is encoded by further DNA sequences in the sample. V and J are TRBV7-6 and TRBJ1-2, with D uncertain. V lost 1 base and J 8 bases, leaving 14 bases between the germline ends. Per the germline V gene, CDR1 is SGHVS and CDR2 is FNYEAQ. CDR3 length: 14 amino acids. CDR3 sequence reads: CASSLGTELEGYTF. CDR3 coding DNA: TGTGCCAGCAGCTTAGGGACGGAGTTAGAGGGCTACACCTTC.

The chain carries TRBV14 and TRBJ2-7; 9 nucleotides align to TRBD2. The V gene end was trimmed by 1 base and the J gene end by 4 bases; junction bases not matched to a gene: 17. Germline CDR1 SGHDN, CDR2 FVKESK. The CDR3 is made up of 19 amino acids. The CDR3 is CASSQGPPGWREGQYEQYF. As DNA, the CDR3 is TGTGCCAGCAGCCAAGGACCCCCCGGGTGGCGGGAGGGCCAATACGAGCAGTACTTC.

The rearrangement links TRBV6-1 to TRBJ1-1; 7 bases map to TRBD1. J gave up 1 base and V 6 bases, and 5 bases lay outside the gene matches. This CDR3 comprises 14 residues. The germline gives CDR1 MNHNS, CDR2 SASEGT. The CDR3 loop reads CASRRQGSNTEAFF. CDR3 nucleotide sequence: TGTGCCAGCAGAAGACAGGGCTCGAACACTGAAGCTTTCTTT.

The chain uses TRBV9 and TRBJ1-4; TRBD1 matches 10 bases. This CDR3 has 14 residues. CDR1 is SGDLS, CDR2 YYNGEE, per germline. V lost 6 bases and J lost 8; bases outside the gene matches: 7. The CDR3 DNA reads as TGTGCCAGCAAAGCCGGGACAGGGGACGAAAAACTGTTTTTT. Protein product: CASKAGTGDEKLFF.

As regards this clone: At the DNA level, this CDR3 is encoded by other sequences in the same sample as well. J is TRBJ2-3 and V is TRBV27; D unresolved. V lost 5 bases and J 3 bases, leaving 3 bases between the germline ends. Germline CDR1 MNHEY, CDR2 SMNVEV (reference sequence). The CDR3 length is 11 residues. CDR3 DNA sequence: TGTGCCAGCAGTACTACAGATACGCAGTATTTT. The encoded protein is CASSTTDTQYF.

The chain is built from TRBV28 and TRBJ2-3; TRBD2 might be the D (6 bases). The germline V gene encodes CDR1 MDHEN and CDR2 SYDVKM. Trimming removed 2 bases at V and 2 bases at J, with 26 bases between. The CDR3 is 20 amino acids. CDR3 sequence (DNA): TGTGCCAGCAGTTTAGGGGTGGCGGGGATCCTCCCGGATCTCACAGATACGCAGTATTTT. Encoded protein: CASSLGVAGILPDLTDTQYF.

This CDR3 reads CASSVLATPGEQYF. In nucleotides, the CDR3 is TGTGCCAGCTCAGTACTAGCGACCCCGGGCGAGCAGTACTTC. The chain links TRBV18 to TRBJ2-7, with 7 positions matching TRBD2. CDR3 length: 14 residues. In germline, CDR1 is KGHSH, CDR2 LQKENI. V was pared by 5 bases and J by 6 bases, with 10 bases of the junction left unmatched.

The CDR3: CASSVHRGQSGYTF. The CDR3 DNA reads as TGTGCCAGCAGTGTCCACAGGGGGCAGAGTGGCTACACCTTC. The chain employs TRBV2 and TRBJ1-2, with 9 bases matching TRBD1. V trimming: 4 bases; J trimming: 7 bases; junction bases outside the gene matches: 7. This CDR3 contains 14 residues. Germline V gene sequence: CDR1 SNHLY, CDR2 FYNNEI.

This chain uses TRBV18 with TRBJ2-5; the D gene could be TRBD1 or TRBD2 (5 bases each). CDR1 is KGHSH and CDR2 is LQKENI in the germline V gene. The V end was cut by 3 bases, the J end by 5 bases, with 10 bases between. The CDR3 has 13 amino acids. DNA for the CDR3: TGTGCCAGCTCACCGATAGAGGGGGAGACCCAGTACTTC. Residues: CASSPIEGETQYF.